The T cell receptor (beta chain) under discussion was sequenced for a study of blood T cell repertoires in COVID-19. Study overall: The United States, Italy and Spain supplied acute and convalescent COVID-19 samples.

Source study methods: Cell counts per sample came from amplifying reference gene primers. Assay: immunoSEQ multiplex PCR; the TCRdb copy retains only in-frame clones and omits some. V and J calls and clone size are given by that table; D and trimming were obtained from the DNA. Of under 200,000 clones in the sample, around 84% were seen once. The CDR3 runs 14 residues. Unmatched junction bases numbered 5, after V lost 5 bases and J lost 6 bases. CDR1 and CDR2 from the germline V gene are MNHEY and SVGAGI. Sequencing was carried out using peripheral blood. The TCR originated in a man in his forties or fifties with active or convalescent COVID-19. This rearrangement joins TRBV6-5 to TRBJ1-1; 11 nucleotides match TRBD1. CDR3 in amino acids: CASSPGQGAAEAFF. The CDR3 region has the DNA TGTGCCAGCAGTCCCGGACAGGGGGCCGCTGAAGCTTTCTTT.